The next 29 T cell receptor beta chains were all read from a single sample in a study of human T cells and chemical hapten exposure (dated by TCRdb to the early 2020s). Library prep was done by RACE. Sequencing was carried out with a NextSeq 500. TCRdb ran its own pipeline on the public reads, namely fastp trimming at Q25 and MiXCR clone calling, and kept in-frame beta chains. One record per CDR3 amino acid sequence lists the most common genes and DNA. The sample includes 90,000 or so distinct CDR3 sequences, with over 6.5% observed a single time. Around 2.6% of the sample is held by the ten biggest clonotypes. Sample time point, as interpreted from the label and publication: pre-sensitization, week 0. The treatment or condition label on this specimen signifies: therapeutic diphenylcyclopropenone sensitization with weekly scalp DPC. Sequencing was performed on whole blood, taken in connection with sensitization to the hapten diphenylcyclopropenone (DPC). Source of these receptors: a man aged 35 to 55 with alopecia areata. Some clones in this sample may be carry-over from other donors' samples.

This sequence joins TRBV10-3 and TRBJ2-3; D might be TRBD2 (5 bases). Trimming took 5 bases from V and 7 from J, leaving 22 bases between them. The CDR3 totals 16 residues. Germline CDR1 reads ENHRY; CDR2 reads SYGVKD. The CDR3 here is CAISRGEGQLSYTQYF. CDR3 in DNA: TGTGCCATCAGTAGAGGCGAGGGCCAACTGTCTTATACGCAGTATTTT.

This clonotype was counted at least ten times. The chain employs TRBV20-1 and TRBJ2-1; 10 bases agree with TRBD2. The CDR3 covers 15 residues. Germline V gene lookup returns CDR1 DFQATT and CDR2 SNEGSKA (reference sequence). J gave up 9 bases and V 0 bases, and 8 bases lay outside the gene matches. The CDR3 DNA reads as TGCAGTGCTAGAGATGGGCTAGCGGGAGACAGTGAGCAGTTCTTC. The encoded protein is CSARDGLAGDSEQFF.

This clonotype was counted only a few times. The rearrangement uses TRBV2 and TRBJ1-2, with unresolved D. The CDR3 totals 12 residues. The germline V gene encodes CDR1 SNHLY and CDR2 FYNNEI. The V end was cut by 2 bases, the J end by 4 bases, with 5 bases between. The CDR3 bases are TGTGCCAGCAGTGAAAGGCCCTATGGCTACACCTTC. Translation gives CASSERPYGYTF.

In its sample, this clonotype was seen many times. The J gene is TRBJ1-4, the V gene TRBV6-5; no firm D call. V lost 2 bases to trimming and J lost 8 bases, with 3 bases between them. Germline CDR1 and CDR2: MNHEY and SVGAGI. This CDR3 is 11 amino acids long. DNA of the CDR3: TGTGCCAGCAGTTACAAAGAAAAACTGTTTTTT. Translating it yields CASSYKEKLFF.

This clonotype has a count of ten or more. DNA of the CDR3: TGCGCCAGCAGCTTAGGAGACTATCGCGAGACCCAGTACTTC. Its protein product is CASSLGDYRETQYF. The V and J genes are TRBV5-1 and TRBJ2-5; TRBD2 might be the D (5 bases). V dropped 2 bases and J dropped 5 bases, with 13 bases sitting between them. Germline CDR1 and CDR2: SGHRS and YFSETQ. CDR3 size: 14 residues. The whole variable domain, remainder taken from reference TRBV5-1 and TRBJ2-5, is KAGVTQTPRYLIKTRGQQVTLSCSPISGHRSVSWYQQTPGQGLQFLFEYFSETQRNKGNFPGRFSGRQFSNSRSEMNVSTLELGDSALYLCASSLGDYRETQYFGPGTRLLVL.

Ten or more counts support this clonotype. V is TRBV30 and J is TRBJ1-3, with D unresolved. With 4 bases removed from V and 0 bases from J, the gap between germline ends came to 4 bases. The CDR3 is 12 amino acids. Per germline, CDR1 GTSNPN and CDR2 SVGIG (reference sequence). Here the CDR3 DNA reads TGTGCCTGGATGGACTCTGGAAACACCATATATTTT. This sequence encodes CAWMDSGNTIYF.

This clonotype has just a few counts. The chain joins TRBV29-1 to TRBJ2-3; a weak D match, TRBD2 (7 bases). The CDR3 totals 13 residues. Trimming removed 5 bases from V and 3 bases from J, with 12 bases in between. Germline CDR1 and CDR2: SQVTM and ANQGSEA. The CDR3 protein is CSVWGGGTDTQYF. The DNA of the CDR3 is TGCAGCGTTTGGGGAGGGGGTACAGATACGCAGTATTTT.

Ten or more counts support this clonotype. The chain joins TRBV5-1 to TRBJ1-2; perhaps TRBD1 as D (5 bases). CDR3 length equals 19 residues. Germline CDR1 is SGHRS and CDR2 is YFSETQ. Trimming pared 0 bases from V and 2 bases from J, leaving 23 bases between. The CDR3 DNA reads TGCGCCAGCAGCTTGGCCCCCCTCGGACACAAAATCCTCAACTATGGCTACACCTTC. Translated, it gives CASSLAPLGHKILNYGYTF.

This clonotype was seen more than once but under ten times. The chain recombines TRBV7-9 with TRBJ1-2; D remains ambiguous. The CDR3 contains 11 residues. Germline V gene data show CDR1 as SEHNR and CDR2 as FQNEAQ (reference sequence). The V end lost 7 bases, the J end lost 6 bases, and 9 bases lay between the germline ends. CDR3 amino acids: CASTPLDGYTF. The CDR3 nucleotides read TGTGCCAGCACCCCTCTAGATGGCTACACCTTC.

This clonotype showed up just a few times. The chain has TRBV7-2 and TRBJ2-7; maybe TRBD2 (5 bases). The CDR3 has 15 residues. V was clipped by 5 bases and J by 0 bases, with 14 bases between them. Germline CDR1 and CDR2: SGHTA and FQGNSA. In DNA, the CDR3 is TGTGCCAGCAGCCCCTTAGCGACACTCTCCTACGAGCAGTACTTC. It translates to CASSPLATLSYEQYF. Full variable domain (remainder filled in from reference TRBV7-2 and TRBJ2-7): GAGVSQSPSNKVTEKGKDVELRCDPISGHTALYWYRQSLGQGLEFLIYFQGNSAPDKSGLPSDRFSAERTGGSVSTLTIQRTQQEDSAVYLCASSPLATLSYEQYFGPGTRLTVT.

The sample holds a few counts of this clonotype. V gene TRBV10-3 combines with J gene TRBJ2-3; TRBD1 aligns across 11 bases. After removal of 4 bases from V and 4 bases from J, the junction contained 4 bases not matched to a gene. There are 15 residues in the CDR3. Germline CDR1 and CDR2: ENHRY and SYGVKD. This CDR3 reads CAISGRTGGADTQYF. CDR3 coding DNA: TGTGCCATCAGTGGTCGGACAGGGGGCGCAGATACGCAGTATTTT.

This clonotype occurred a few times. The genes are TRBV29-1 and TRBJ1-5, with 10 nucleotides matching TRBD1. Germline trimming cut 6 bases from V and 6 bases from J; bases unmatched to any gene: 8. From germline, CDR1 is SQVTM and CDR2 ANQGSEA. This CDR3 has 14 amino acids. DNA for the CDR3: TGCAGCGTGACCACCGGGACAGGGGCTCAGCCCCAGCATTTT. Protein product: CSVTTGTGAQPQHF.

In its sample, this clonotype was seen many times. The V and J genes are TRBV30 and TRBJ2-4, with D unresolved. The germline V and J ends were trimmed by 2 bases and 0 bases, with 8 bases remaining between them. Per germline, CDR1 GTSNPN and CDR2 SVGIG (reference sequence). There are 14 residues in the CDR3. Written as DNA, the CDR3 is TGTGCCTGGAGTTTGAGCATAGCCAAAAACATTCAGTACTTC. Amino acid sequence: CAWSLSIAKNIQYF.

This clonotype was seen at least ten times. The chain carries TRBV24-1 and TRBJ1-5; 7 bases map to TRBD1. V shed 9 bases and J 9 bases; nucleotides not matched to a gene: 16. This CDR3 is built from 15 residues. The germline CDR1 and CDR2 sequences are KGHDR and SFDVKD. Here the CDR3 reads CATGDNEGDSRPQHF. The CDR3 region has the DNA TGTGCCACCGGGGACAATGAAGGGGACAGCCGGCCCCAGCATTTT.

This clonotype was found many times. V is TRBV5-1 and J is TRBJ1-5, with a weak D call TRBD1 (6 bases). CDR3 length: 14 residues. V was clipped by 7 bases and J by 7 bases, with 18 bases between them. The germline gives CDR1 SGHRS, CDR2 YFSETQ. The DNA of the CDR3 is TGCGCCAGCCAATCGGTCCCAGGGGAACAGCCCCAGCATTTT. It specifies CASQSVPGEQPQHF.

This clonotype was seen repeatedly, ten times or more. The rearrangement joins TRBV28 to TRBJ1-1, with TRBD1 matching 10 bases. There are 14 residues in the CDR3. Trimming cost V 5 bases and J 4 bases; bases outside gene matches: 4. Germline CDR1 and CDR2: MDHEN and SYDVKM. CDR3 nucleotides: TGTGCCAGCAGTGAGACAGGGGGCGGCACTGAAGCTTTCTTT. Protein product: CASSETGGGTEAFF.

This CDR3 is CASTRRRAGDNEQFF. Here the CDR3 DNA reads TGTGCCAGCACCCGACGTCGGGCAGGGGACAATGAGCAGTTCTTC. The chain carries TRBV7-8 and TRBJ2-1, with D maybe TRBD1 (6 bases). Per the germline V gene, CDR1 is SGHVS and CDR2 is FQNEAQ. CDR3 size: 15 residues. Trimming pared 7 bases from V and 5 bases from J, leaving 18 bases between.

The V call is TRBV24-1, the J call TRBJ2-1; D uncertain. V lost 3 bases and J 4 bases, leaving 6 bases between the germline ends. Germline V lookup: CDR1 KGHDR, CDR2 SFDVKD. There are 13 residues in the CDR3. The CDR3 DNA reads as TGTGCCACCAGTGATCTCCAGTACAATGAGCAGTTCTTC. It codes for CATSDLQYNEQFF.

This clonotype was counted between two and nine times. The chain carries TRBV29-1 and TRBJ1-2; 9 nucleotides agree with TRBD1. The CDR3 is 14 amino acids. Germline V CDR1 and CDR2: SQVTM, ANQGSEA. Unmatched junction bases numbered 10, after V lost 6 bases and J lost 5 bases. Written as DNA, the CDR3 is TGCAGCGTCACCCGACAGGGGGGATTATATGGCTACACCTTC. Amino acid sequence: CSVTRQGGLYGYTF.

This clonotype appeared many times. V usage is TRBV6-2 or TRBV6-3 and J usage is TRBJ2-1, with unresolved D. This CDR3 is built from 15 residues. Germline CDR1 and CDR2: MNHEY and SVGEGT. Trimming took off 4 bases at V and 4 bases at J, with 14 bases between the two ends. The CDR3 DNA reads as TGTGCCAGCAGTTCGGCGCGGCCAGCGTACAATGAGCAGTTCTTC. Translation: CASSSARPAYNEQFF.

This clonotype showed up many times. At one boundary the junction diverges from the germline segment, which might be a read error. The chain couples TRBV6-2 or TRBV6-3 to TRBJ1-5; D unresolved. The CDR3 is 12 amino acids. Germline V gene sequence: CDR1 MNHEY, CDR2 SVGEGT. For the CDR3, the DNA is TGTGCCAGCGGTTATAGCAATCAGCCCCAGCATTTT. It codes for CASGYSNQPQHF.

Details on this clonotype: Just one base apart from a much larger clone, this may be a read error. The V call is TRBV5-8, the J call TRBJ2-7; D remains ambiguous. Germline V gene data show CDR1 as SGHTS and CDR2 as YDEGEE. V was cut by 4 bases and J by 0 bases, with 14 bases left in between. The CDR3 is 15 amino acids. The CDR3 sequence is CASSRLPDRSYEQYV. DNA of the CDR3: TGTGCCAGCAGCCGACTCCCGGACCGCTCCTACGAGCAGTACGTC.

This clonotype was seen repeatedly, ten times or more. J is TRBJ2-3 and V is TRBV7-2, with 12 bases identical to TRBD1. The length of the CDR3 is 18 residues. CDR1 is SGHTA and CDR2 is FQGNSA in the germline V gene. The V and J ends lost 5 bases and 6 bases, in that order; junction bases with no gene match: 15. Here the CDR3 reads CASSAQPGDRGLKDTQYF. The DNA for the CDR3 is TGTGCCAGCAGCGCCCAACCAGGGGACAGGGGGCTTAAGGATACGCAGTATTTT.

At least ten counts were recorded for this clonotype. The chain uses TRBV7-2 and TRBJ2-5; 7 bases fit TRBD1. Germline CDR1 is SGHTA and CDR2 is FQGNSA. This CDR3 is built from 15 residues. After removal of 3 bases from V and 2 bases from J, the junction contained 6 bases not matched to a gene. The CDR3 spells CASSFNPGQQETQYF. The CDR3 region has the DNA TGTGCCAGCAGCTTCAATCCGGGACAGCAAGAGACCCAGTACTTC.

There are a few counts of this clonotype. CDR3 amino acids: CSARVMRFTEAFF. CDR3 coding DNA: TGCAGTGCTAGAGTTATGCGTTTTACTGAAGCTTTCTTT. This chain uses TRBV20-1 with TRBJ1-1; no definite D call. CDR1 is DFQATT and CDR2 is SNEGSKA in the germline V gene (reference sequence). V lost 1 base, J lost 5 bases, and 11 bases lay in between. This CDR3 has 13 residues.

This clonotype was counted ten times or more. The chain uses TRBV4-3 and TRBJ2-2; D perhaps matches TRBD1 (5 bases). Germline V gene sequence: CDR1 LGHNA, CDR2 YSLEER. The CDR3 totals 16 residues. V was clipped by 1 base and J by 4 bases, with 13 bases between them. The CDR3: CASSQVPGKITGELFF. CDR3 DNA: TGCGCCAGCAGCCAAGTCCCAGGGAAGATCACCGGGGAGCTGTTTTTT.

CDR3 protein: CAWIKNTEAFF. The CDR3 DNA reads as TGTGCCTGGATCAAGAACACTGAAGCTTTCTTT. This chain links TRBV30 with TRBJ1-1; D not resolved. The germline CDR1 and CDR2 sequences are GTSNPN and SVGIG (reference sequence). V lost 4 bases and J lost 1, with 4 bases in between. The CDR3 runs to 11 residues.

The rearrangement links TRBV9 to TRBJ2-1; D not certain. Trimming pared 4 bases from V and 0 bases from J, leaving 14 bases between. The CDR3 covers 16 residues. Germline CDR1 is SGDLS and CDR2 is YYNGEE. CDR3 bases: TGTGCCAGCAGCCCTAGTGAACGGCGCTCCTACAATGAGCAGTTCTTC. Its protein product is CASSPSERRSYNEQFF. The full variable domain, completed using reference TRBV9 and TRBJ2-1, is DSGVTQTPKHLITATGQRVTLRCSPRSGDLSVYWYQQSLDQGLQFLIQYYNGEERAKGNILERFSAQQFPDLHSELNLSSLELGDSALYFCASSPSERRSYNEQFFGPGTRLTVL.

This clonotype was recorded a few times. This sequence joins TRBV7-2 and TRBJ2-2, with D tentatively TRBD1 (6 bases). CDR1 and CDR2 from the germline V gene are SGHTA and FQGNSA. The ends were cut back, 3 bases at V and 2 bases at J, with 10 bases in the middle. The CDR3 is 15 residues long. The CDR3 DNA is TGTGCCAGCAGCTTGATGGGACAAAACACCGGGGAGCTGTTTTTT. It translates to CASSLMGQNTGELFF.